Sequencing of this T cell receptor (beta chain) was carried out in a study of T cells in Graves' hyperthyroidism and ophthalmopathy. Study details: The initial diagnosis was the point when peripheral blood was collected, ahead of any treatment.

Study outcomes and limitations: Appearing also in blood were most of the thyroid clonotypes expanded above 0.001. From stable hyperthyroidism, ophthalmopathy was separated by a 13 V-J model.

Germline V gene data show CDR1 as MNHNS and CDR2 as SASEGT. The CDR3 sequence is 16 residues long. The V and J ends lost 5 bases and 5 bases respectively, with 19 bases between them. RNA transcripts gave rise to amplified TCR beta CDR3 regions. The study used the HTBI primer set for a first-round RT-PCR of the TCR CDR3. TCRdb re-derived calls from the multiplex PCR reads in MiXCR, one entry per CDR3 protein. The repertoire has hundreds of thousands of distinct CDR3 sequences, approximately 13% of them found once; the top ten carry about 22%. In its sample, this clonotype was seen many times. Its antigen remains unknown.

The sequenced material came from blood. The J gene is TRBJ2-1, the V gene TRBV6-1; a weak D match, TRBD1 (8 bases). This clonotype originated in a young woman with Graves' hyperthyroidism. The CDR3 here is CASSYPRQGTNNEQFF. The CDR3 DNA is TGTGCCAGCAGTTATCCTCGACAGGGGACTAACAATGAGCAGTTCTTC.